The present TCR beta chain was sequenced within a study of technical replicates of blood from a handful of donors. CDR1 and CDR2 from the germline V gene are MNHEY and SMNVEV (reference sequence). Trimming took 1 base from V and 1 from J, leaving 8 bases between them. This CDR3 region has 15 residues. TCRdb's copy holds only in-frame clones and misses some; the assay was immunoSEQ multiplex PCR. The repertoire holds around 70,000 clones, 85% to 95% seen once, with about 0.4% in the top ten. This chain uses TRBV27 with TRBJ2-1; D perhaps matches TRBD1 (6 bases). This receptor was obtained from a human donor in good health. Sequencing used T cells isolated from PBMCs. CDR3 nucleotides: TGTGCCAGCAGTTTATGGGACAATTCCTACAATGAGCAGTTCTTC. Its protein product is CASSLWDNSYNEQFF.